This record looks at one T cell receptor beta chain sequence and its context. The sample comes from a study of CD8 T cells in ankylosing spondylitis. From germline, CDR1 is SGHTA and CDR2 FQGNSA. The CDR3 runs 13 residues. V was clipped by 4 bases and J by 5 bases, with 11 bases between them. MiXCR, run by TCRdb on the 5' RACE reads, gives a single entry per CDR3 protein. This sample has fewer than 250,000 distinct CDR3 sequences, with roughly 25% found just once. J is TRBJ2-5 and V is TRBV7-2; D remains unclear. The sequence was obtained from a male donor with ankylosing spondylitis or in good health (not recorded which). The sequenced material came from blood, either unsorted or a sorted T cell fraction (not recorded which). DNA of the CDR3: TGTGCCAGCAGCTCCTCTAGTGGTGAGACCCAGTACTTC. Amino acid sequence: CASSSSSGETQYF.